This note documents a single T cell receptor beta chain sequence. The sample originates from a study of shared clonotypes between healthy human individuals. V was clipped by 6 bases and J by 3 bases, with 15 bases between them. The CDR3 covers 14 residues. Germline V gene lookup returns CDR1 MNHEY and CDR2 SVGAGI. The data were produced by immunoSEQ multiplex PCR, yet TCRdb's version contains in-frame clones alone and is incomplete. The table has under 600,000 clones, 90% to 96% seen once; the top ten hold around 0.066%. The sequence derives from a woman aged 30 to 39 in good health. Sequencing was performed on naive CD4+ T cells sorted from blood. Subset: CD45RA+ positively selected. The chain carries TRBV6-5 and TRBJ2-7, with TRBD1 as a possible D gene (5 bases). CDR3 loop: CASSVAGSNYEQYF. Written as DNA, the CDR3 is TGTGCCAGCAGCGTCGCAGGGTCAAACTACGAGCAGTACTTC.